The 15 T cell receptor beta chains in this list originate from one sample, sequenced in a study of vaccination and CD4 T cells after COVID-19. Sequenced with the Oncomine TCR Beta short-read assay was DNA taken from cultured CD4+ T cells. TCRdb re-called the PCR reads with MiXCR, one entry per CDR3 protein. The table shows 20,000 to 25,000 distinct CDR3 sequences, with approximately 38% occurring only once. Their antigens are not known. Treatment noted: roughly ten-day PBMC culture with coronavirus spike peptide pools or control peptides (ViraFEST assay). Sequenced here: CD4+ T cells from blood, cultured in vitro, sampled before SARS-CoV-2 vaccination. Receptor source: a human donor who had recovered from COVID-19.

In DNA, the CDR3 is TGCAGCGTTGAAGACCCTAGGAGTGAGCAGTTCTTC. It encodes CSVEDPRSEQFF. This chain links TRBV29-1 with TRBJ2-1, with no clear D. CDR1 is SQVTM and CDR2 is ANQGSEA in the germline V gene. The CDR3 sequence is 12 residues long. V was clipped by 0 bases and J by 9 bases, with 9 bases between them.

V is TRBV6-1 and J is TRBJ2-2; D is undetermined. The CDR3 consists of 15 residues. The V end lost 3 bases, the J end lost 1 base, and 9 bases lay between the germline ends. From germline, CDR1 is MNHNS and CDR2 SASEGT. The CDR3, as DNA: TGTGCCAGCAGTGACCTGGCGGTGAACACCGGGGAGCTGTTTTTT. Protein product: CASSDLAVNTGELFF.

Here the CDR3 DNA reads TGTGCCAGCAGCGTATCCGGGACAGAAGCTTTCTTT. The encoded protein is CASSVSGTEAFF. The chain recombines TRBV9 with TRBJ1-1, with D possibly TRBD1 on 6 matching bases. Germline CDR1 reads SGDLS; CDR2 reads YYNGEE. CDR3 length: 12 amino acids. V was cut by 1 base and J by 8 bases, with 9 bases left in between.

V usage is TRBV10-2 and J usage is TRBJ2-3; TRBD2 matches at 8 bases. CDR1 and CDR2 (germline): WSHSY, SAAADI. V was clipped by 6 bases and J by 5 bases; unmatched bases: 4. The CDR3 sequence is 13 residues long. DNA for the CDR3: TGCGCCAGCAGCTCACTAGCGGTAGATACGCAGTATTTT. Translating gives CASSSLAVDTQYF.

In this sample, this clonotype turned up a few times. The rearrangement joins TRBV10-3 to TRBJ1-1; no clear D. Germline CDR1 ENHRY, CDR2 SYGVKD. Trimming left V 5 bases short and J 0 bases short, with 4 bases between. The CDR3 runs to 12 residues. CDR3 nucleotides: TGTGCCATCAGTAGCATGAACACTGAAGCTTTCTTT. Encoded protein: CAISSMNTEAFF.

The J gene is TRBJ2-5, the V gene TRBV20-1, with D unclear. The germline V gene has CDR1 DFQATT and CDR2 SNEGSKA (reference sequence). V was clipped by 4 bases and J by 5 bases, with 20 bases between them. The CDR3 runs to 15 residues. CDR3 protein: CSANQPTGDSETQYF. CDR3 in DNA: TGCAGTGCTAACCAACCCACTGGGGATTCGGAGACCCAGTACTTC.

In DNA, the CDR3 is TGCAGTGCTAAGGTGGCGGCTGAAGCTTTCTTT. Protein: CSAKVAAEAFF. This chain connects TRBV20-1 to TRBJ1-1; D is undetermined. The germline V and J ends were trimmed by 4 bases and 6 bases, with 9 bases remaining between them. Germline V lookup: CDR1 DFQATT, CDR2 SNEGSKA (reference sequence). The CDR3 consists of 11 residues.

This clonotype occurred once. CDR3 residues: CASSFTGPSAGANVLTF. DNA for the CDR3: TGTGCCAGTAGTTTTACAGGACCGTCGGCAGGGGCCAACGTCCTGACTTTC. The chain has TRBV19 and TRBJ2-6; perhaps TRBD1 as D (5 bases). CDR3 length: 17 amino acids. Germline CDR1 reads LNHDA; CDR2 reads SQIVND (reference sequence). V shed 5 bases and J shed 4 bases, with 18 bases lying between them.

This sequence joins TRBV10-3 and TRBJ1-2; 7 bases map to TRBD1. Germline V gives CDR1 ENHRY, CDR2 SYGVKD. J gave up 4 bases and V 0 bases, and 11 bases lay outside the gene matches. The CDR3 loop spans 17 amino acids. The CDR3: CAISESITRDRFYGYTF. CDR3 nucleotides: TGTGCCATCAGTGAGTCGATCACACGGGACAGATTCTATGGCTACACCTTC.

The V and J genes are TRBV7-9 and TRBJ2-1; TRBD2 matches 7 bases. The end of the DNA aligns better with TRBJ2-7, so the J call may be wrong. The CDR3 covers 13 residues. Germline CDR1 SEHNR, CDR2 FQNEAQ (reference sequence). The chain's CDR3 is CASSHGGSYEQYF. As DNA, the CDR3 is TGTGCCAGCAGCCACGGCGGGAGCTACGAGCAGTACTTC.

The rearrangement links TRBV7-8 to TRBJ1-5, with a possible D match to TRBD1 (6 bases). Trimming removed 6 bases from V and 14 bases from J, with 17 bases in between. Germline-derived CDR1 and CDR2 are SGHVS and FQNEAQ. The CDR3 has 12 residues. CDR3 amino acids: CASSFVIGDKHF. The CDR3 region has the DNA TGTGCCAGCAGTTTCGTAATTGGGGACAAGCATTTT.

This clonotype has only one observation. The genes are TRBV6-5 and TRBJ2-7; 9 bases are shared with TRBD2. From germline, CDR1 is MNHEY and CDR2 SVGAGI. The trim removed 4 bases at V and 3 bases at J, leaving 7 bases unmatched. CDR3 length equals 15 residues. CDR3 coding DNA: TGTGCCAGCAGTTCTCCTAGCGGGACGGGCTACGAGCAGTACTTC. This translates into CASSSPSGTGYEQYF.

This clonotype was found a few times. This sequence joins TRBV7-3 and TRBJ2-3; maybe TRBD1 (5 bases). V lost 1 base to trimming and J lost 5 bases, with 10 bases between them. CDR3 length: 14 amino acids. Germline lookup yields CDR1 SGHTA and CDR2 FQGTGA. CDR3 DNA sequence: TGTGCCAGCAGCTTAAGCCAGGGCCAAGATACGCAGTATTTT. It codes for CASSLSQGQDTQYF.

This chain joins TRBV15 and TRBJ2-3; possible D gene TRBD2, 5 bases. The V and J ends lost 0 bases and 10 bases respectively, with 11 bases between them. This CDR3 has 13 residues. Germline CDR1 reads LNHNV; CDR2 reads YYDKDF (reference sequence). The CDR3 region is CATSRDSVEAQYF. DNA of the CDR3: TGTGCCACCAGCAGAGATAGCGTGGAAGCGCAGTATTTT.

V and J are TRBV20-1 and TRBJ1-6, with 7 bases identical to TRBD1. The CDR3 contains 14 residues. Germline V gene lookup returns CDR1 DFQATT and CDR2 SNEGSKA (reference sequence). The V and J ends lost 4 bases and 0 bases, in that order; junction bases with no gene match: 0. The CDR3 is CSATGGSYNSPLHF. CDR3 bases: TGCAGTGCTACAGGGGGCTCCTATAATTCACCCCTCCACTTT.